This T cell receptor (beta chain) comes out of a study of T cells in Graves' hyperthyroidism and ophthalmopathy. Study-level points and caveats: A model built on 13 V-J features separated ophthalmopathy from stable hyperthyroidism.

Note on this clonotype: What it binds is unknown.

Germline CDR1 DFQATT, CDR2 SNEGSKA (reference sequence). This CDR3 contains 14 residues. Unmatched junction bases numbered 4, after V lost 3 bases and J lost 1 base. Graves' hyperthyroidism without ophthalmopathy progression within 18 months was termed stable. Hyperthyroidism had been newly diagnosed in patients aged 18 to 65, and its duration was under 2 months. Uncontrolled infection, other autoimmune disease, pregnancy or lactation barred patients from enrollment. Amplified regions were TCR beta CDR3 sequences from RNA transcripts. The HTBI set primed first-round TCR CDR3 RT-PCR. TCRdb re-called the multiplex PCR reads with MiXCR, one entry per CDR3 protein. The sample holds about 350,000 distinct CDR3 sequences, over 11% seen once.

Sequenced: blood. The chain couples TRBV20-1 to TRBJ2-7; 9 positions match TRBD1. This receptor was identified in a woman aged 25 to 45 with Graves' hyperthyroidism. The CDR3 DNA sequence: TGCAGTGCTAGGACCGGGACAGGGTCCTACGAGCAGTACTTC. Its protein product is CSARTGTGSYEQYF.